A single sample gave rise to the 10 T cell receptor beta chains below, sequenced in a study of cytomegalovirus exposure and HLA in healthy donors. The PCR ran on 60 Vbeta and 13 Jbeta primers. The table came from immunoSEQ multiplex PCR; TCRdb's copy has only in-frame clones and leaves some out. The sample holds 110,000 to 150,000 clones; 78% are singletons and the top ten take approximately 2.8%. Sequencing was carried out using PBMCs. Source of these receptors: a male donor in good health and CMV-seronegative.

The genes are TRBV7-6 and TRBJ2-7; D may be TRBD1 (7 bases). This CDR3 spans 16 amino acids. The germline V gene has CDR1 SGHVS and CDR2 FNYEAQ. Trimming cost V 4 bases and J 1 base, with 17 bases left between them. CDR3 in DNA: TGTGCCAGCAGCTCCCAGGGGGGCAGGGGATCCTACGAGCAGTACTTC. Its translation is CASSSQGGRGSYEQYF.

The J gene is TRBJ2-3, the V gene TRBV10-3, with TRBD2 matching over 13 bases. Germline values: CDR1 ENHRY, CDR2 SYGVKD. The CDR3 runs 19 residues. V gave up 2 bases and J gave up 3 bases; unmatched junction bases: 11. The CDR3 sequence is CAISETGLAGAIGTDTQYF. The CDR3 DNA follows: TGTGCCATCAGTGAGACAGGACTAGCGGGGGCCATAGGTACAGATACGCAGTATTTT.

This chain joins TRBV7-9 and TRBJ2-6; no clear D. Trimming took off 4 bases at V and 0 bases at J, with 10 bases between the two ends. This CDR3 spans 16 amino acids. Per germline, CDR1 SEHNR and CDR2 FQNEAQ (reference sequence). CDR3 bases: TGTGCCAGCAGCTCAGCCCTCAGCTCTGGGGCCAACGTCCTGACTTTC. This gives the protein CASSSALSSGANVLTF.

This chain joins TRBV30 and TRBJ1-1; D gene uncertain. This CDR3 spans 13 amino acids. The V end was cut by 4 bases, the J end by 1 base, with 10 bases between. Germline V gives CDR1 GTSNPN, CDR2 SVGIG (reference sequence). The CDR3 loop reads CAWTVDENTEAFF. The CDR3 bases are TGTGCCTGGACAGTCGATGAGAACACTGAAGCTTTCTTT.

The chain links TRBV7-3 to TRBJ1-5; D is uncertain. CDR1 is SGHTA, CDR2 FQGTGA, per germline. V shed 0 bases and J shed 7 bases, with 7 bases lying between them. CDR3 size: 13 residues. The CDR3 sequence is CASSLTPGQPQHF. The CDR3, as DNA: TGTGCCAGCAGCTTAACCCCCGGGCAGCCCCAGCATTTT. Looking up the rest from reference TRBV7-3 and TRBJ1-5 gives the full variable domain: GAGVSQTPSNKVTEKGKYVELRCDPISGHTALYWYRQSLGQGPEFLIYFQGTGAADDSGLPNDRFFAVRPEGSVSTLKIQRTERGDSAVYLCASSLTPGQPQHFGDGTRLSIL.

In its sample, this clone was seen a few times. V usage is TRBV15 and J usage is TRBJ2-1, with D unclear. V shed 0 bases and J shed 10 bases, with 7 bases lying between them. Germline V gene lookup returns CDR1 LNHNV and CDR2 YYDKDF (reference sequence). This CDR3 region has 12 residues. CDR3 nucleotides: TGTGCCACCAGCAGAGATTCAGGAGAGCAGTTCTTC. Translation gives CATSRDSGEQFF.

The chain joins TRBV4-3 to TRBJ2-1; D perhaps matches TRBD2 (5 bases). This CDR3 has 18 amino acids. Between the trimmed V and J ends, which lost 0 bases and 0 bases, there was a span of 15 bases. Germline-derived CDR1 and CDR2 are LGHNA and YSLEER. CDR3 sequence reads: CASSQDANPGSSYNEQFF. CDR3 in DNA: TGCGCCAGCAGCCAAGATGCCAACCCGGGGAGCTCCTACAATGAGCAGTTCTTC.

The chain recombines TRBV9 with TRBJ1-1; D perhaps matches TRBD1 (5 bases). CDR3 size: 14 residues. V shed 0 bases and J shed 10 bases, with 16 bases lying between them. The V gene's germline CDR1 is SGDLS and CDR2 YYNGEE. In DNA, the CDR3 is TGTGCCAGCAGCGTAGTCACGGGGCCCGGGGGAGCTTTCTTT. Translating gives CASSVVTGPGGAFF.

The CDR3 reads CASSIQSSELYEQYF. CDR3 DNA sequence: TGTGCCAGTAGTATCCAAAGTAGCGAGTTGTACGAGCAGTACTTC. This sequence joins TRBV19 and TRBJ2-7; possible D gene TRBD2, 5 bases. Trimming removed 3 bases from V and 4 bases from J, with 16 bases in between. In germline, CDR1 is LNHDA, CDR2 SQIVND (reference sequence). The CDR3 length is 15 residues.

The chain carries TRBV29-1 and TRBJ2-7, with 14 nucleotides matching TRBD2. There are 13 residues in the CDR3. Germline CDR1 reads SQVTM; CDR2 reads ANQGSEA. With 7 bases clipped from V and 4 bases from J, the junction kept 3 bases outside the gene matches. The DNA of the CDR3 is TGCAGCGGACGGACTAGCGGGAGGTACGAGCAGTACTTC. Its protein is CSGRTSGRYEQYF.